These 30 T cell receptor beta chains were all obtained from the same sample, sequenced in a study of T cell changes during pregnancy in multiple sclerosis (dated by TCRdb to the late 2010s). Library preparation was by the immunoSEQ multiplex PCR assay. TCRdb retrieved this table from immuneACCESS and kept in-frame rearrangements only. Not all clones are present; in checked studies, unresolved V genes account for under half, and no reason is known for the remainder. This sample is represented by more than 70,000 clones; 93% of them were singletons. Jointly, the top ten make up about 2.5% of the sample. Sample: peripheral blood, taken in the second trimester of pregnancy. The source of these receptors is a female donor with multiple sclerosis, enrolled in a pregnancy study.

This chain joins TRBV27 and TRBJ2-3, with D maybe TRBD2 (7 bases). CDR3 size: 14 residues. Germline assignment: CDR1 MNHEY and CDR2 SMNVEV (reference sequence). V shed 7 bases and J shed 4 bases, with 15 bases lying between them. The CDR3 region has the DNA TGTGCCAGCAAATACGGGGGGCCGTCAGATACGCAGTATTTT. Translation gives CASKYGGPSDTQYF.

V is TRBV20-1 and J is TRBJ2-1; D not certain. The germline gives CDR1 DFQATT, CDR2 SNEGSKA (reference sequence). The CDR3 loop spans 11 amino acids. The V and J ends lost 3 bases and 5 bases respectively, with 5 bases between them. CDR3: CSASDNNEQFF. The CDR3 DNA reads as TGCAGTGCTAGCGACAACAATGAGCAGTTCTTC.

The chain has TRBV6-6 and TRBJ2-7, with D possibly being TRBD2 (5 bases). The CDR3 totals 15 residues. Trimming cost V 0 bases and J 1 base, with 10 bases left between them. Germline assignment: CDR1 MNHNY and CDR2 SVGAGI (reference sequence). In nucleotides, the CDR3 is TGTGCCAGCAGTTACTCGCCCCTAGCTTCCTACGAGCAGTACTTC. Amino acids: CASSYSPLASYEQYF.

This clone has just one count. V gene TRBV5-5 combines with J gene TRBJ1-6, with 7 bases fitting TRBD1. In germline, CDR1 is SGHKS, CDR2 YYEKEE (reference sequence). The CDR3 covers 15 residues. V lost 3 bases and J lost 6; bases outside the gene matches: 6. The CDR3 DNA reads as TGTGCCAGCAGCTCGGGACAGACTACTAATTCACCCCTCCACTTT. It encodes CASSSGQTTNSPLHF.

This clone came up a few times. This chain links TRBV5-4 with TRBJ2-7, with D perhaps matching TRBD1 (7 bases). Trimming took off 4 bases at V and 1 base at J, with 12 bases between the two ends. Germline loops: CDR1 SGHNT, CDR2 YYREEE (reference sequence). The CDR3 has 14 residues. CDR3 in amino acids: CASSRQGLSYEQYF. The CDR3 DNA reads as TGTGCCAGCAGCCGACAGGGACTGTCCTACGAGCAGTACTTC.

V usage is TRBV30 and J usage is TRBJ2-3; 7 bases align to TRBD2. This CDR3 spans 14 amino acids. The germline V gene encodes CDR1 GTSNPN and CDR2 SVGIG (reference sequence). V lost 5 bases and J lost 1; bases outside the gene matches: 6. In DNA form, the CDR3 reads TGTGCCTGGGGAAGCGGGATGGGCACAGATACGCAGTATTTT. Protein: CAWGSGMGTDTQYF.

The rearrangement joins TRBV19 to TRBJ2-3; 11 nucleotides line up with TRBD2. This CDR3 has 16 amino acids. Germline CDR1 and CDR2: LNHDA and SQIVND (reference sequence). V trimming: 5 bases; J trimming: 2 bases; junction bases outside the gene matches: 6. CDR3: CASSHILAGDTDTQYF. In DNA form, the CDR3 reads TGTGCCAGTAGTCATATACTAGCGGGGGACACAGATACGCAGTATTTT.

The chain joins TRBV15 to TRBJ2-7; D is undetermined. V shed 11 bases and J shed 4 bases, with 6 bases lying between them. Germline V lookup: CDR1 LNHNV, CDR2 YYDKDF (reference sequence). The CDR3 consists of 9 residues. CDR3 region: CALRYEQYF. Here the CDR3 DNA reads TGTGCCCTCAGATACGAGCAGTACTTC.

This rearrangement joins TRBV2 to TRBJ2-7; weak D call: TRBD1 (6 bases). Germline CDR1 is SNHLY and CDR2 is FYNNEI. V was cut by 8 bases and J by 5 bases, with 22 bases left in between. The CDR3 covers 15 residues. DNA for the CDR3: TGTGCCAGCCTGGGGGCAGGGAGAGAGTTAAACGAGCAGTACTTC. This sequence encodes CASLGAGRELNEQYF.

The sample holds one count of this clone. The chain has TRBV7-9 and TRBJ1-2; 7 bases match TRBD1. The CDR3 contains 13 residues. Germline V lookup: CDR1 SEHNR, CDR2 FQNEAQ (reference sequence). J lost 8 bases, V lost 5 bases, and 8 bases had no gene match. The DNA of the CDR3 is TGTGCCAGCAGCAACCGGGACAGTTGGGGCTACACCTTC. This sequence encodes CASSNRDSWGYTF.

The J gene is TRBJ2-1, the V gene TRBV19; D possibly corresponds to TRBD2 (6 bases). There are 15 residues in the CDR3. The V end was cut by 3 bases, the J end by 0 bases, with 9 bases between. Germline CDR1 reads LNHDA; CDR2 reads SQIVND (reference sequence). CDR3 region: CASSISGNSYNEQFF. The CDR3 nucleotides are TGTGCCAGTAGTATTAGCGGCAACTCCTACAATGAGCAGTTCTTC.

This CDR3 is CASSPRGDGTDTQYF. CDR3 bases: TGTGCCAGCAGTCCGCGGGGGGATGGCACAGATACGCAGTATTTT. The chain has TRBV6-5 and TRBJ2-3; 8 bases agree with TRBD2. CDR3 length: 15 amino acids. V shed 5 bases and J 1 base; nucleotides not matched to a gene: 5. CDR1 MNHEY and CDR2 SVGAGI come from the germline V gene.

The chain carries TRBV7-8 and TRBJ2-5, with 15 bases aligning to TRBD2. Germline V CDR1 and CDR2: SGHVS, FQNEAQ. With V trimmed by 5 bases and J by 5 bases, 9 bases remained unmatched. CDR3 length equals 17 residues. CDR3 loop: CASSPGLAGGFWETQYF. The CDR3 nucleotides read TGTGCCAGCAGCCCAGGACTAGCGGGGGGGTTTTGGGAGACCCAGTACTTC.

This chain uses TRBV6-1 with TRBJ1-2; D gene ambiguous. Trimming stripped 1 base from V and 0 bases from J, with 9 bases between. CDR1 and CDR2 (germline): MNHNS, SASEGT. This CDR3 comprises 15 residues. The CDR3 DNA follows: TGTGCCAGCAGTGAAGACAGCCTCGCTAACTATGGCTACACCTTC. Amino acids: CASSEDSLANYGYTF.

The chain joins TRBV4-2 to TRBJ2-3; 8 bases map to TRBD2. V was clipped by 0 bases and J by 5 bases; unmatched bases: 13. The germline gives CDR1 LGHNA, CDR2 YNFKEQ. This CDR3 is built from 18 residues. The CDR3, as DNA: TGTGCCAGCAGCCAAGATCGCCGGGGGCGGGGGGACCAAGATACGCAGTATTTT. Amino acid sequence: CASSQDRRGRGDQDTQYF.

The chain is built from TRBV6-1 and TRBJ2-1; 8 nucleotides align to TRBD2. CDR3 length equals 20 residues. CDR1 and CDR2 (germline): MNHNS, SASEGT. After removal of 4 bases from V and 4 bases from J, the junction contained 21 bases not matched to a gene. The CDR3 loop is CASSVMGRGNRGGRYNEQFF. The CDR3 nucleotides read TGTGCCAGCAGTGTTATGGGCAGGGGAAATCGGGGGGGGCGTTACAATGAGCAGTTCTTC.

The chain couples TRBV29-1 to TRBJ2-2; 11 nucleotides align to TRBD2. The CDR3 has 16 residues. V shed 4 bases and J 2 bases; nucleotides not matched to a gene: 6. Germline V gene data show CDR1 as SQVTM and CDR2 as ANQGSEA. The CDR3 DNA sequence: TGCAGCGTTGGACTAGCGGGGCGGGGAAACACCGGGGAGCTGTTTTTT. Encoded protein: CSVGLAGRGNTGELFF.

This clone was found once. This sequence joins TRBV7-8 and TRBJ2-7, with 7 bases matching TRBD1. Trimming removed 3 bases from V and 3 bases from J; junction bases left unmatched: 14. There are 17 residues in the CDR3. Per germline, CDR1 SGHVS and CDR2 FQNEAQ. The CDR3 here is CASSFSSTGAPVYEQYF. DNA for the CDR3: TGTGCCAGCAGCTTTTCTTCTACAGGGGCTCCGGTCTACGAGCAGTACTTC.

The chain has TRBV6-5 and TRBJ2-5, with D maybe TRBD1 (6 bases). The germline V gene has CDR1 MNHEY and CDR2 SVGAGI. V was pared by 0 bases and J by 2 bases, with 10 bases between. CDR3 size: 15 residues. The CDR3 is CASSYSWDTQETQYF. The CDR3, as DNA: TGTGCCAGCAGTTACTCTTGGGACACACAAGAGACCCAGTACTTC.

The chain combines TRBV5-1 with TRBJ2-2; tentative D call: TRBD2 (6 bases). The CDR3 has 13 amino acids. Germline V gene lookup returns CDR1 SGHRS and CDR2 YFSETQ. V lost 4 bases, J lost 4 bases, and 8 bases lay in between. CDR3 sequence reads: CASSGGGTGELFF. DNA of the CDR3: TGCGCCAGCAGCGGGGGAGGCACCGGGGAGCTGTTTTTT.

V gene TRBV28 combines with J gene TRBJ2-5; a possible D gene is TRBD1 (5 bases). Deletions cut 1 base from V and 4 bases from J, with 19 bases between. This CDR3 has 17 amino acids. Germline CDR1 and CDR2: MDHEN and SYDVKM. CDR3 loop: CASSLFQGGRARETQYF. CDR3 in DNA: TGTGCCAGCAGTTTATTCCAGGGTGGTAGGGCAAGAGAGACCCAGTACTTC.

This chain joins TRBV19 and TRBJ1-3; D ambiguous. The length of the CDR3 is 16 residues. Germline assignment: CDR1 LNHDA and CDR2 SQIVND (reference sequence). Between the trimmed V and J ends, which lost 10 bases and 0 bases, there was a span of 19 bases. In DNA, the CDR3 is TGTGCCACCTTAGGGCGGGTTGGTAACTCTGGAAACACCATATATTTT. It is translated as CATLGRVGNSGNTIYF.

V gene TRBV5-6 combines with J gene TRBJ1-2; 7 nucleotides line up with TRBD1. This CDR3 region has 15 residues. V dropped 2 bases and J dropped 5; count of bases not matched to a gene: 9. Germline CDR1 reads SGHDT; CDR2 reads YYEEEE. CDR3 protein: CASSFSGTAIYGYTF. CDR3 DNA: TGTGCCAGCAGCTTCTCCGGGACAGCGATTTATGGCTACACCTTC.

The chain uses TRBV7-8 and TRBJ1-4; no firm D call. CDR3 size: 14 residues. Germline V gene data show CDR1 as SGHVS and CDR2 as FQNEAQ. V dropped 4 bases and J dropped 3 bases, with 9 bases sitting between them. Here the CDR3 reads CASSSGGPNEKLFF. CDR3 DNA: TGTGCCAGCAGCTCCGGAGGCCCTAATGAAAAACTGTTTTTT.

The chain employs TRBV10-3 and TRBJ1-2; weak D call: TRBD1 (5 bases). V was pared by 4 bases and J by 7 bases, with 13 bases between. CDR1 ENHRY and CDR2 SYGVKD come from the germline V gene. CDR3 length equals 13 residues. The CDR3 DNA reads as TGTGCCATCAGTGGGGCCTCTGACAGTGGCTACACCTTC. This sequence encodes CAISGASDSGYTF.

V and J are TRBV4-1 and TRBJ1-3, with TRBD1 matching 9 bases. Germline V gene sequence: CDR1 MGHRA, CDR2 YSYEKL. CDR3 length: 14 amino acids. V gave up 7 bases and J gave up 4 bases; unmatched junction bases: 5. The CDR3 coding sequence is TGCGCCAGCAAGGGACAGGGAGGCGGAAACACCATATATTTT. As protein: CASKGQGGGNTIYF.

V and J are TRBV5-8 and TRBJ1-3; D uncertain. Germline V CDR1 and CDR2: SGHTS, YDEGEE. Trimming cost V 0 bases and J 1 base, with 8 bases left between them. This CDR3 is 15 amino acids long. Here the CDR3 reads CASSLGRGSGNTIYF. As DNA, the CDR3 is TGTGCCAGCAGCTTGGGTCGGGGATCTGGAAACACCATATATTTT. Looking up the rest from reference TRBV5-8 and TRBJ1-3 gives the full variable domain: EAGVTQSPTHLIKTRGQQATLRCSPISGHTSVYWYQQALGLGLQFLLWYDEGEERNRGNFPPRFSGRQFPNYSSELNVNALELEDSALYLCASSLGRGSGNTIYFGEGSWLTVV.

V and J are TRBV11-2 and TRBJ1-1; weak D call: TRBD1 (5 bases). V was pared by 3 bases and J by 5 bases, with 13 bases between. Germline CDR1 SGHAT, CDR2 FQNNGV. The CDR3 consists of 14 residues. CDR3: CASSFIQGGTEAFF. The CDR3 DNA sequence: TGTGCCAGCAGCTTTATCCAGGGTGGTACTGAAGCTTTCTTT.

This clone came up once. This chain connects TRBV5-1 to TRBJ2-3, with 7 bases that match TRBD1. This CDR3 is 16 amino acids long. The germline CDR1 and CDR2 sequences are SGHRS and YFSETQ. J lost 1 base, V lost 4 bases, and 9 bases had no gene match. In DNA, the CDR3 is TGCGCCAGCAGCGAACCCACAGGGGCCCGCACAGATACGCAGTATTTT. Translation: CASSEPTGARTDTQYF.

The chain carries TRBV15 and TRBJ1-3; 7 bases are shared with TRBD1. The CDR3 spans 16 residues. Germline values: CDR1 LNHNV, CDR2 YYDKDF (reference sequence). The V segment lost 0 bases and the J segment 3 bases; nucleotides outside the gene matches: 5. CDR3 residues: CATSREAGGYGNTIYF. DNA for the CDR3: TGTGCCACCAGCAGAGAGGCAGGGGGATATGGAAACACCATATATTTT.